This T cell receptor beta chain was found in a study of shared clonotypes between healthy human individuals (dated by TCRdb to about 2020). About the study as a whole: A few men and a couple of women, aged 18 to 49 years, made up the cohort. To estimate repertoire size and how much clonotype sharing occurs between individuals, the study deeply sequenced the blood TCR repertoires of five or six healthy adults. Per donor, leukapheresis produced somewhere between about 0.94 and 9 billion PBMCs. For each donor, three plates each were used for CD4 naive and CD4 memory, two plates were used for CD8 naive, and one plate was used for CD8 memory. Libraries were prepared and TCR repertoires were sequenced by different laboratories using diverse techniques, in order to increase sequencing depth and limit assay-specific biases.

The CDR3 spans 19 residues, from the cysteine through the phenylalanine. Left in the record is the CDR3 DNA by itself, 57 bases read in frame from the first base. V is pared back by 3 bases and J by 2 bases, with 24 bases lying between the germline termini. CDR1 and CDR2 are read off the germline V gene (reference sequence) as LNHDA and SQIVND. TCR CDR3 regions were amplified from genomic DNA by multiplex PCR using the deep immunoSEQ assay. Extracted genomic DNA from each cell subset was distributed evenly across all wells of several immunoSEQ 96-well plates, and each plate was treated as a replicate. For sorted subsets, approximately 190 ng genomic DNA, equal to tens of thousands of T cell genomes, was loaded into each replicate PCR. The purified libraries were quantified using a Qubit 3.0 fluorometer, sized with a Bioanalyzer 2100, and then quantified again using the KAPA Library Quantification kit. Every immunoSEQ 96-well plate was sequenced on a separate single-read 150-cycle Illumina NextSeq 550 flow cell. Regarding the original processing steps: Because the immunoSEQ output included only junctional sequences and no quality scores, the filtering could not be the same as the filtering used for full-length reads. Sequences were annotated with PyIR, a Python wrapper for IgBLAST v1.9, and V/J genes and CDR3 were assigned using IMGT germline references. Reads with weak V/J assignments (E-value above 1e-6), missing CDR3, stop codons, out-of-frame junctions, or ambiguous translated residues were removed. V3J clonotypes were defined as sequences sharing an identical inferred V gene, J gene, and CDR3 amino acid sequence. The percentage overlap between two repertoires was calculated by dividing the number of shared unique clonotypes by the size of the smaller repertoire. Repertoire richness was assessed with RTK rarefaction, the Chao1 estimator, and Recon v2.1 estimates of unobserved clonotypes. Generation probabilities for all TCRbeta clonotypes obtained by the gDNA method from a handful of donors were computed using OLGA. TCRdb carries this immuneACCESS record with in-frame sequences only. Its versions omit some clonotypes, under half of them owing to an unresolved V gene in the studies checked, with the rest unexplained. That table is the source of V, J and clone size, and D and trimming were worked out from the DNA. This sample gives 330,000 or so clones in total; more than 60% of them show up just once. The ten largest make up about 10% of the sample.

Note on this clone: Its antigen target is currently unknown. Per-base quality was not reported, and no clone a single base away is much larger than it.

Overall results and qualifications from the work: Across four donors, roughly 5.4% of naive CD4, 3.5% of naive CD8, roughly 2.3% of memory CD4, and about 0.4% of memory CD8 clonotypes were shared. Because the study included a small number of donors, the genetic and exposure-history diversity represented was limited. Based on pairwise subsampling, the degree of clonotype sharing among donors was expected to be affected by sequencing depth. Incomplete sequencing was indicated by rarefaction of sorted-subset datasets, despite the large sequencing depth. Sampling was restricted to blood, and TCR repertoires in tissue are likely to differ from TCR repertoires in blood. Estimated clonotype richness was generally larger for naive than for memory subsets. Higher generation probabilities were observed for clonotypes shared by all four sorted-subset donors than for non-shared clonotypes.

Healthy HIV-negative adults with no recently reported acute infections or vaccinations were included as donors. Every donor was a Caucasian adult residing in Nashville, Tennessee, USA. CD4+ T cells were enriched through magnetic negative selection, after which naive cells were positively selected on CD45RA and the remaining negative fraction served as the memory subset. After blood collection by leukapheresis, PBMCs were isolated using Ficoll-Histopaque density gradient centrifugation and then cryopreserved in the vapor phase of liquid nitrogen. Analytical flow cytometry was used to check the purity and quantity of every magnetically sorted T cell population. From each sorted fraction, genomic DNA was isolated and quantified by UV absorbance on a Nanodrop 2000c.

Sequenced sample: memory CD4+ T cells sorted from blood. Read against the paper, the sample's cell subset or site label means: CD45RA-negative fraction. The clonotype comes from a man under 40 in good health. The chain links TRBV19 with TRBJ2-3, with a weak D call of TRBD2 (6 bases match). The nucleotide sequence is TGTGCCAGTAGTATTAGGGGATCCGGGACTTCATTTTTCACAGATACGCAGTATTTT. It translates as CASSIRGSGTSFFTDTQYF.